This T cell receptor (beta chain) was profiled in a study of naive and memory T cell subsets. Only a few counts were recorded for this clonotype. As yet, its antigen is unknown. Both TRBC1 and TRBC2 were covered by a beta constant-region primer of two equimolar oligonucleotides. The ligated cDNA underwent four PCR rounds using SP2 and nested alpha and beta constant-region primers. TCRdb itself ran the UMI-ligation and nested PCR reads through MiXCR, one entry per CDR3 protein. In the table there are 130,000 to 150,000 distinct CDR3 sequences, roughly 23% of which are singletons. Trimming at V came to 4 bases and at J to 5 bases, leaving 9 bases not matched to a gene. The CDR3 sequence is 15 residues long. Germline-derived CDR1 and CDR2 are SGHRS and YFSETQ. Separate alpha and beta amplification began at the second PCR step. Whole-study findings and limits: Especially in CD8 cells, naive repertoires contained a few larger clonotypes, possibly CD45RA-re-expressing memory cells.

This chain joins TRBV5-1 and TRBJ2-1, with TRBD2 identical over 7 bases. The specimen was naive CD4+ T cells from blood. This TCR was sampled from a human donor in good health. The CDR3 DNA reads TGCGCCAGCAGCCGCGGGAGTAAGGAGCACAATGAGCAGTTCTTC. This encodes CASSRGSKEHNEQFF.